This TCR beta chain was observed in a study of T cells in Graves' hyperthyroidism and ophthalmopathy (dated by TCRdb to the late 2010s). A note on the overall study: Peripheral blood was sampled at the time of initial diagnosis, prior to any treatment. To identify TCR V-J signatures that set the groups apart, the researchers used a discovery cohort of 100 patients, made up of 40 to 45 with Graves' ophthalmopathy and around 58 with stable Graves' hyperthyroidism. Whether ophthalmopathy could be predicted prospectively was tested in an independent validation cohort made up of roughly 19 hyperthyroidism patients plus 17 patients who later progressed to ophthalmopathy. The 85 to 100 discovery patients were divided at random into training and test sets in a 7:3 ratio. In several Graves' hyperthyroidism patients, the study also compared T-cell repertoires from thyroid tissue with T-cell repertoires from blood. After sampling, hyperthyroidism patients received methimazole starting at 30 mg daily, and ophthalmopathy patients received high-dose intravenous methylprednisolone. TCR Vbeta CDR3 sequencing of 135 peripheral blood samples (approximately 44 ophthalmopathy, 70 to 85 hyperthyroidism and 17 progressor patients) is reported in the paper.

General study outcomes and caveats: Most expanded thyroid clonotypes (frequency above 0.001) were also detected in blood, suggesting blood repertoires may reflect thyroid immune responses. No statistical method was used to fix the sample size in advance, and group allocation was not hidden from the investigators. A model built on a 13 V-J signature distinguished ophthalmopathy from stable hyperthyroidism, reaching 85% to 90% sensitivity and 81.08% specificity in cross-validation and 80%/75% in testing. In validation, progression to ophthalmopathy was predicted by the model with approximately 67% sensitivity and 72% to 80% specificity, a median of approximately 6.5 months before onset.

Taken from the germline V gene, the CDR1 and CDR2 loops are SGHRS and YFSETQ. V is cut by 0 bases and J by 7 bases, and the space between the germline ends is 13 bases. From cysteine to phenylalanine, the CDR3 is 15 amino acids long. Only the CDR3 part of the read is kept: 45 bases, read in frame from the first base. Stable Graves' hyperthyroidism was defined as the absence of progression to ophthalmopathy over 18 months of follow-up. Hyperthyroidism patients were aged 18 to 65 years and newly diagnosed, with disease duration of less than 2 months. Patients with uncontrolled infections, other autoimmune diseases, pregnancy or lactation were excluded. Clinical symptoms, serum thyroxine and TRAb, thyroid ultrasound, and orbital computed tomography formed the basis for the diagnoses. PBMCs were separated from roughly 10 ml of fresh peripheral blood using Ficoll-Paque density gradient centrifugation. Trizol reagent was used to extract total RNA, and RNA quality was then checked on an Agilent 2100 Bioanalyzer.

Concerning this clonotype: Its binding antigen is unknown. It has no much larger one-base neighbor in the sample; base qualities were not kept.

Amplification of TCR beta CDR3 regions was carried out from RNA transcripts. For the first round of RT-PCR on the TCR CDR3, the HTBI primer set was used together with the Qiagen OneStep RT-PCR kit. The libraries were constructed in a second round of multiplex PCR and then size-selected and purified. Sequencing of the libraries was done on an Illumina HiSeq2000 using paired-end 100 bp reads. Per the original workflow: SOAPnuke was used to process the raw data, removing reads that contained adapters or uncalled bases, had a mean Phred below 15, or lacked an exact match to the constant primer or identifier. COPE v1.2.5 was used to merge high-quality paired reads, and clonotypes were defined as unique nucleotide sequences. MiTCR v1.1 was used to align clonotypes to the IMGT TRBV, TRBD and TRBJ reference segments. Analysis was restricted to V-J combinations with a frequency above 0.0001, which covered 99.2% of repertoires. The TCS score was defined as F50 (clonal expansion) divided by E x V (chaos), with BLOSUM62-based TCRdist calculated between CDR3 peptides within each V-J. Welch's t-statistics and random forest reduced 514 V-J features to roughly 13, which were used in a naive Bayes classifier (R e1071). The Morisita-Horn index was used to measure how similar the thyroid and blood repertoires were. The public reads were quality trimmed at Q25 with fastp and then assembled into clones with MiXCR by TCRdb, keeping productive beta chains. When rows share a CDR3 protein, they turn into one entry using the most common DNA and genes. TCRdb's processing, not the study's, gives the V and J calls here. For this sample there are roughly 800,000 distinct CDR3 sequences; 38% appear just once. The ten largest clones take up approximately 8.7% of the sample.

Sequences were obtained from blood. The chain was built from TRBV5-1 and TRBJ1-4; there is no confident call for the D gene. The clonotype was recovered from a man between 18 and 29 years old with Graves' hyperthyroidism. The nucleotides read TGCGCCAGCAGCTTGGCCCCGGGGTCAGCTGAAAAACTGTTTTTT. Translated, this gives CASSLAPGSAEKLFF.